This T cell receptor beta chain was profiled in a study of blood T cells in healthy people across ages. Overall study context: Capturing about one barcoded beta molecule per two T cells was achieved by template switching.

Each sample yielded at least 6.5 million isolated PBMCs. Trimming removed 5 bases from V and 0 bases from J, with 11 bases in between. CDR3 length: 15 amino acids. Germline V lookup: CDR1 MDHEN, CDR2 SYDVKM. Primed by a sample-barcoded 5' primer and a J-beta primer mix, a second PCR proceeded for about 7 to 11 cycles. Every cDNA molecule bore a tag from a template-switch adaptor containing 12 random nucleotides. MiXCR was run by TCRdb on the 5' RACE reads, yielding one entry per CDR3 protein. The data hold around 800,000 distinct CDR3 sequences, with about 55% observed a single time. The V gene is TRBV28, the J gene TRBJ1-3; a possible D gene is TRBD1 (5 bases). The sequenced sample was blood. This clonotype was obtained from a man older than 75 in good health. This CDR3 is CASSGGISSGNTIYF. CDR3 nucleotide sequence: TGTGCCAGCAGTGGGGGGATTAGCTCTGGAAACACCATATATTTT.